This T cell receptor (beta chain) was profiled in a study of early T cells in non-severe SARS-CoV-2 infection. Germline V lookup: CDR1 LGHDT, CDR2 YNNKEL (reference sequence). The junction had 11 bases not matched to a gene; V was cut back by 0 bases and J by 1 base. The CDR3 has 19 amino acids. This clonotype was seen repeatedly, ten times or more. One entry per CDR3 protein results from TCRdb running MiXCR on the 5' RACE reads. The repertoire holds tens of thousands of distinct CDR3 sequences, about 8% seen once, with roughly 12% in the top ten. The V call is TRBV3-1, the J call TRBJ2-2; 7 bases are a match to TRBD2. Sequences were derived from whole blood, sampled at baseline. This receptor was obtained from an adult who was a healthcare worker with PCR-confirmed SARS-CoV-2 infection or an uninfected control (not recorded which). CDR3 sequence (DNA): TGTGCCAGCAGCCAAGATTCCGAGTTCCTAGCGGTGAACACCGGGGAGCTGTTTTTT. Translation gives CASSQDSEFLAVNTGELFF.